This T cell receptor (beta chain) was documented in a study of shared clonotypes between healthy human individuals. Germline V gives CDR1 MNHEY, CDR2 SVGAGI. There are 14 residues in the CDR3. V shed 5 bases and J 5 bases; nucleotides not matched to a gene: 2. Study-level findings and limits: An anticipated effect of sequencing depth on clonotype sharing among donors was recognized. Shared clonotypes across all four donors exceeded non-shared ones in generation probability.

Libraries were prepared by immunoSEQ multiplex PCR; TCRdb keeps only in-frame clonotypes and omits some of them. The sample holds about 690,000 clones, less than 95% seen once. This clone was counted only a few times. Its antigen remains unknown. Sequencing was carried out using memory CD8+ T cells from PBMCs. Sample subset: CD45RO+ cells pooled with CCR7-negative TemRA cells. The TCR comes from a man aged 18 to 29 in good health. Some clones in this sample may be carry-over from other donors' samples. V and J are TRBV6-5 and TRBJ2-2; TRBD2 matches 10 bases. CDR3 residues: CASSQGLATGELFF. The DNA for the CDR3 is TGTGCCAGCAGTCAGGGACTAGCGACCGGGGAGCTGTTTTTT.